Following are 28 T cell receptor beta chains from one sample sequenced in a study of T-cell reconstitution after alpha-beta-depleted transplantation in children (dated by TCRdb to 2016 to 2018). Preparation of the library involved PCR. TCRdb records Illumina HiSeq 2500 as the sequencer. Molecular barcoding was employed in the preparation of TCR libraries, with unique molecular identifiers being used to normalize TCRbeta repertoire quantification. Through fastp at Q25 and MiXCR, TCRdb rebuilt clones from the public reads, retaining in-frame beta chains. Rows merge per CDR3 protein into single entries with the most common DNA and genes. The sample table contains about 340,000 distinct CDR3 sequences; only one count was recorded for 10% of them. Under 3% of the sample lies in the top ten. The source was PBMCs from the stem cell graft donor, collected from the stem cell graft. The receptors come from a human donor who donated a stem cell graft to a child with acute lymphoblastic leukemia.

This clonotype came up a few times. The chain recombines TRBV20-1 with TRBJ1-1, with 7 bases that match TRBD1. After removal of 0 bases from V and 1 base from J, the junction contained 11 bases not matched to a gene. CDR1 and CDR2 from the germline V gene are DFQATT and SNEGSKA (reference sequence). The CDR3 contains 17 residues. CDR3 loop: CSARDPLQGTKNTEAFF. CDR3 nucleotide sequence: TGCAGTGCTAGAGACCCCTTACAGGGGACTAAGAACACTGAAGCTTTCTTT.

The gene calls are TRBV25-1 and TRBJ2-3, with 8 bases that match TRBD2. The CDR3 runs to 15 residues. From germline, CDR1 is MGHDK and CDR2 SYGVNS. V shed 2 bases and J 3 bases; nucleotides not matched to a gene: 4. CDR3 region: CASSELAGGTDTQYF. The CDR3 bases are TGTGCCAGCAGTGAACTGGCGGGAGGAACAGATACGCAGTATTTT.

The genes are TRBV20-1 and TRBJ2-2; TRBD1 agrees at 9 bases. The germline V gene has CDR1 DFQATT and CDR2 SNEGSKA (reference sequence). This CDR3 is built from 17 residues. With V trimmed by 0 bases and J by 7 bases, 12 bases remained unmatched. In DNA, the CDR3 is TGCAGTGCTAGAGATCGGAGAACAGGGGGCTTAATCGGGGAGCTGTTTTTT. Its protein is CSARDRRTGGLIGELFF.

This clonotype occurred a few times. CDR3 region: CASSYGISVGYTF. The CDR3 DNA reads TGTGCCAGCAGTTATGGCATCTCAGTGGGCTACACCTTC. J is TRBJ1-2 and V is TRBV6-2 or TRBV6-3, with D uncertain. The germline V gene has CDR1 MNHEY and CDR2 SVGEGT. V was pared by 3 bases and J by 8 bases, with 13 bases between. The CDR3 loop spans 13 amino acids.

As to this clonotype: Just one base apart from a much larger clone, this may be a read error. The J gene is TRBJ1-1, the V gene TRBV12-3 or TRBV12-4; 9 bases fit TRBD1. The J segment lost 4 bases and the V segment lost 7 bases, leaving 4 bases of the junction unmatched. The CDR3 runs to 13 residues. The CDR3 reads CASKGQGTTEAFF. The CDR3 DNA reads TGTGCCAGCAAGGGACAGGGCACCACTGAAGCTTTCTTT.

This clonotype was detected only a few times. The chain combines TRBV29-1 with TRBJ2-1; D remains ambiguous. This CDR3 comprises 13 residues. CDR1 is SQVTM and CDR2 is ANQGSEA in the germline V gene. The V gene lost 3 bases and the J gene lost 3 bases, with 9 bases spanning the gap. The CDR3 DNA is TGCAGCGTTGAGGAAGGAGTCTACAATGAGCAGTTCTTC. As protein: CSVEEGVYNEQFF.

This clonotype appeared a few times. At one end the junction does not follow the germline gene, possibly because of a read error. V is TRBV20-1 and J is TRBJ2-7; TRBD1 is a possible D gene (6 bases). Germline CDR1 reads DFQATT; CDR2 reads SNEGSKA (reference sequence). The CDR3 consists of 13 residues. The CDR3 sequence: CSAREGLRGTPPF. DNA for the CDR3: TGCAGTGCTAGAGAGGGGCTGAGGGGGACGCCCCCTTTC.

The chain carries TRBV7-2 and TRBJ2-4; D is perhaps TRBD1 (5 bases). The CDR3 has 14 amino acids. Germline values: CDR1 SGHTA, CDR2 FQGNSA. The V and J ends lost 5 bases and 6 bases respectively, with 14 bases between them. The CDR3 DNA reads as TGTGCCAGCAGCCGATCAGGGTCGGCAAACATTCAGTACTTC. Its translation: CASSRSGSANIQYF. Looking up the rest from reference TRBV7-2 and TRBJ2-4 gives the full variable domain: GAGVSQSPSNKVTEKGKDVELRCDPISGHTALYWYRQSLGQGLEFLIYFQGNSAPDKSGLPSDRFSAERTGGSVSTLTIQRTQQEDSAVYLCASSRSGSANIQYFGAGTRLSVL.

This clonotype occurred a few times. V usage is TRBV20-1 and J usage is TRBJ1-1, with D hard to call. Germline values: CDR1 DFQATT, CDR2 SNEGSKA (reference sequence). This CDR3 has 15 amino acids. Trimming took off 0 bases at V and 0 bases at J, with 11 bases between the two ends. The CDR3 sequence: CSARDPGKLNTEAFF. CDR3 bases: TGCAGTGCTAGAGACCCGGGAAAATTGAACACTGAAGCTTTCTTT.

This clonotype has only a few counts. The chain links TRBV7-6 to TRBJ1-6, with TRBD1 as a possible D gene (6 bases). The V and J ends lost 5 bases and 5 bases respectively, with 16 bases between them. Germline-derived CDR1 and CDR2 are SGHVS and FNYEAQ. CDR3 length: 16 amino acids. The DNA of the CDR3 is TGTGCCAGCAGCCAAGGAGGGGGAGGTGATAATTCACCCCTCCACTTT. As protein: CASSQGGGGDNSPLHF.

This clonotype was picked up a small number of times. The chain combines TRBV7-2 with TRBJ2-2; 14 bases line up with TRBD2. This CDR3 is built from 17 residues. V dropped 1 base and J dropped 3; count of bases not matched to a gene: 1. CDR1 SGHTA and CDR2 FQGNSA come from the germline V gene. CDR3 DNA: TGTGCCAGCAGCTTAGGGGGACTAGCGGGAGACACCGGGGAGCTGTTTTTT. Its protein product is CASSLGGLAGDTGELFF.

CDR3 coding DNA: TGTGCCAGCAGCAGTGGTGCGGGACTGACCAAAAACATTCAGTACTTC. Its translation is CASSSGAGLTKNIQYF. The rearrangement uses TRBV12-3 or TRBV12-4 and TRBJ2-4; a weak D match, TRBD2 (6 bases). Trimming took off 6 bases at V and 2 bases at J, with 17 bases between the two ends. The CDR3 covers 16 residues.

This clonotype was recorded at least ten times. The chain has TRBV27 and TRBJ1-1, with D unresolved. The length of the CDR3 is 14 residues. From germline, CDR1 is MNHEY and CDR2 SMNVEV (reference sequence). The ends were cut back, 6 bases at V and 4 bases at J, with 15 bases in the middle. The CDR3: CASSILGPGTEAFF. In DNA form, the CDR3 reads TGTGCCAGCAGCATCCTTGGCCCGGGCACTGAAGCTTTCTTT.

This clonotype has only a few counts. The V gene is TRBV7-9, the J gene TRBJ2-1, with 8 bases aligning to TRBD2. Per germline, CDR1 SEHNR and CDR2 FQNEAQ (reference sequence). V dropped 4 bases and J dropped 5; count of bases not matched to a gene: 10. CDR3 length equals 16 residues. CDR3 in DNA: TGTGCCAGCAGCTATCCGACTAGCGCGAAGCACAATGAGCAGTTCTTC. Protein product: CASSYPTSAKHNEQFF.

This clonotype was seen ten or more times. The gene calls are TRBV5-1 and TRBJ2-7, with D unclear. Germline assignment: CDR1 SGHRS and CDR2 YFSETQ. V gave up 3 bases and J gave up 0 bases, with 13 bases separating them. CDR3 length: 15 amino acids. This CDR3 is CASSSDGSNSYEQYF. The CDR3 DNA reads as TGCGCCAGCAGCTCGGACGGTAGCAACTCCTACGAGCAGTACTTC.

For this clonotype: Likely a read error: the CDR3 ends without its conserved phenylalanine or tryptophan. The V gene is TRBV3-1, the J gene TRBJ2-3; D remains unclear. The CDR3 has 15 amino acids. Germline-derived CDR1 and CDR2 are LGHDT and YNNKEL (reference sequence). Trimming cost V 4 bases and J 1 base, with 12 bases left between them. DNA for the CDR3: TGTGCCAGCAGCCGGCGCCGGGTAGGCACAGATACGCAGTATTTG. Translation: CASSRRRVGTDTQYL.

This clonotype was picked up a small number of times. V gene TRBV4-2 combines with J gene TRBJ1-5; no clear D. Germline loops: CDR1 LGHNA, CDR2 YNFKEQ. This CDR3 region has 18 residues. Between the trimmed V and J ends, which lost 4 bases and 0 bases, there was a span of 19 bases. The CDR3 bases are TGTGCCAGCAGCCCCGGACCGCTATTAGGGTATAGCAATCAGCCCCAGCATTTT. This encodes CASSPGPLLGYSNQPQHF.

The rearrangement links TRBV4-2 to TRBJ2-3; D remains ambiguous. Trimming removed 1 base at V and 2 bases at J, with 16 bases between. This CDR3 region has 17 residues. Germline V gene lookup returns CDR1 LGHNA and CDR2 YNFKEQ. Here the CDR3 reads CASSQGLQSVNTDTQYF. In DNA form, the CDR3 reads TGTGCCAGCAGCCAAGGGTTGCAGAGCGTAAACACAGATACGCAGTATTTT.

This clonotype was picked up many times. This chain joins TRBV20-1 and TRBJ2-3, with 7 bases that match TRBD1. With 4 bases clipped from V and 0 bases from J, the junction kept 4 bases outside the gene matches. Germline values: CDR1 DFQATT, CDR2 SNEGSKA (reference sequence). The CDR3 sequence is 14 residues long. Written as DNA, the CDR3 is TGCAGTGCTACTCGACAGGGAAGCACAGATACGCAGTATTTT. The encoded protein is CSATRQGSTDTQYF.

This clonotype was picked up a small number of times. The chain links TRBV12-3 or TRBV12-4 to TRBJ1-2; D remains unclear. V was shortened by 1 base and J by 3 bases, with 9 bases between the two germline ends. CDR3 length: 14 residues. CDR3 coding DNA: TGTGCCAGCAGTTTAGTGGAGGAAGACTATGGCTACACCTTC. This codes for CASSLVEEDYGYTF.

J is TRBJ2-1 and V is TRBV7-2; D gene uncertain. With 5 bases removed from V and 5 bases from J, the gap between germline ends came to 13 bases. The CDR3 length is 14 residues. Germline-derived CDR1 and CDR2 are SGHTA and FQGNSA. This chain's CDR3 is CASSPTEVHNEQFF. In DNA form, the CDR3 reads TGTGCCAGCAGCCCTACCGAGGTACACAATGAGCAGTTCTTC.

The chain employs TRBV11-1 and TRBJ2-1, with 11 bases matching TRBD1. CDR1 and CDR2 (germline): SGHAT, FQDESV (reference sequence). The CDR3 is 15 residues long. The V and J ends lost 7 bases and 5 bases, in that order; junction bases with no gene match: 7. The CDR3 sequence is CASTPGQGVDNEQFF. The CDR3 DNA sequence: TGTGCCAGCACCCCGGGACAGGGGGTTGACAATGAGCAGTTCTTC. Drawing the rest from reference TRBV11-1 and TRBJ2-1, the complete variable domain is EAEVAQSPRYKITEKSQAVAFWCDPISGHATLYWYRQILGQGPELLVQFQDESVVDDSQLPKDRFSAERLKGVDSTLKIQPAELGDSAMYLCASTPGQGVDNEQFFGPGTRLTVL.

The rearrangement joins TRBV4-2 to TRBJ1-2, with a weak D call TRBD1 (5 bases). The CDR3 is 15 residues long. V was cut by 1 base and J by 2 bases, with 11 bases left in between. Germline-derived CDR1 and CDR2 are LGHNA and YNFKEQ. Here the CDR3 DNA reads TGTGCCAGCAGCCAAGGCAGGGCGCTAAACTATGGCTACACCTTC. Amino acid sequence: CASSQGRALNYGYTF.

This clonotype was detected many times. This sequence joins TRBV20-1 and TRBJ2-3; TRBD2 matches at 8 bases. The CDR3 covers 13 residues. V lost 1 base to trimming and J lost 4 bases; unmatched junction nucleotides: 1. In germline, CDR1 is DFQATT, CDR2 SNEGSKA (reference sequence). CDR3 residues: CSARAGGSDTQYF. The DNA for the CDR3 is TGCAGTGCTAGAGCGGGAGGGTCAGATACGCAGTATTTT.

In its sample, this clonotype was seen a few times. The rearrangement links TRBV10-3 to TRBJ2-5; tentatively, D is TRBD1 (5 bases). Germline V gene data show CDR1 as ENHRY and CDR2 as SYGVKD. The CDR3 contains 16 residues. V was cut by 4 bases and J by 0 bases, with 15 bases left in between. CDR3 sequence (DNA): TGTGCCATCAGTGGGCCAGGGAACAAGTACCAAGAGACCCAGTACTTC. Amino acids: CAISGPGNKYQETQYF.

This clonotype was recorded a few times. The chain is built from TRBV20-1 and TRBJ1-6; D perhaps matches TRBD1 (5 bases). The V and J ends lost 1 base and 10 bases respectively, with 20 bases between them. This CDR3 is built from 16 residues. Looked up from germline, CDR1 is DFQATT and CDR2 is SNEGSKA (reference sequence). As DNA, the CDR3 is TGCAGTGCTAGAGTAGAGGTGGGCCAGGGCAGCTCACCCCTCCACTTT. Amino acids: CSARVEVGQGSSPLHF.

This clonotype occurred a few times. The gene calls are TRBV29-1 and TRBJ2-7, with 9 positions matching TRBD2. Germline CDR1 and CDR2: SQVTM and ANQGSEA. Germline trimming cut 4 bases from V and 1 base from J; bases unmatched to any gene: 5. The CDR3 loop spans 14 amino acids. This CDR3 is CSVVAGALSYEQYF. DNA for the CDR3: TGCAGCGTTGTAGCGGGAGCCCTTTCCTACGAGCAGTACTTC.

J is TRBJ2-3 and V is TRBV13; the D is unclear. The V end lost 5 bases, the J end lost 3 bases, and 18 bases lay between the germline ends. This CDR3 region has 16 residues. Germline lookup yields CDR1 PRHDT and CDR2 FYEKMQ (reference sequence). The chain's CDR3 is CASSPLSGPLTDTQYF. The CDR3 DNA is TGTGCCAGCAGCCCCCTCTCGGGCCCGCTGACAGATACGCAGTATTTT.